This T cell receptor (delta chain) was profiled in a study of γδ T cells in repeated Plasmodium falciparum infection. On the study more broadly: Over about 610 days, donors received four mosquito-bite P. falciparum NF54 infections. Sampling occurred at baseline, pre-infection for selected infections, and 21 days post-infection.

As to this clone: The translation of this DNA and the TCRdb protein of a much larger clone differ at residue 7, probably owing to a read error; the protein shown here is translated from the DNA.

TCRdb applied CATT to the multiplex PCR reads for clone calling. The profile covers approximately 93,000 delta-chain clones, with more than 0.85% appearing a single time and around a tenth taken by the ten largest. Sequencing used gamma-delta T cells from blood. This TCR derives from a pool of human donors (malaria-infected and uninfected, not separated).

The CDR3 DNA sequence: TGTGCTCTTGGGGAAGCCCACACCGATAAACTCATCTTT. This gives the protein CALGEAHTDKLIF. The rearrangement uses TRDV1 and TRDJ1, with D unresolved. TCRdb records no J gene; here it was assigned by comparing the DNA to germline. The ends were cut back, 2 bases at V and 0 bases at J, with 4 bases in the middle. Germline lookup yields CDR1 TSWWSYY and CDR2 QGS. The CDR3 contains 13 residues.